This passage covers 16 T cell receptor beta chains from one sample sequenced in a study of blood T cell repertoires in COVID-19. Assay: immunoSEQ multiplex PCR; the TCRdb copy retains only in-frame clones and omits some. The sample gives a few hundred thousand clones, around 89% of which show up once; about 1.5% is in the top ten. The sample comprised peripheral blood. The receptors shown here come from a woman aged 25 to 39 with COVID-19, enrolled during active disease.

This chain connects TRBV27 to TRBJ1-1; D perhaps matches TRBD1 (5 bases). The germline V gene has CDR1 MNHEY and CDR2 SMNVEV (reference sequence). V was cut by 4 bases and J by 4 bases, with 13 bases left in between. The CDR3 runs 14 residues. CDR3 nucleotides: TGTGCCAGCAGTTGGTTAGGGGCGACCACTGAAGCTTTCTTT. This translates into CASSWLGATTEAFF.

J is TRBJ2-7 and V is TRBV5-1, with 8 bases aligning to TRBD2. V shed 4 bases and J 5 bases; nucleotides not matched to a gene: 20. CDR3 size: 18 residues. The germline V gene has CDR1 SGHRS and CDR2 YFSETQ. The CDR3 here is CASSHDTGGEGKIDEQYF. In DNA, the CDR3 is TGCGCCAGCAGCCACGACACCGGGGGGGAGGGAAAAATTGACGAGCAGTACTTC.

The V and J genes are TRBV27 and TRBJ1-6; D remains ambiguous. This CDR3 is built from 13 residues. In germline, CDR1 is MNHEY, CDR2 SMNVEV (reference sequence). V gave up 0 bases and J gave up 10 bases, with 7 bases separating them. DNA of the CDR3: TGTGCCAGCAGTTTATCAGTCAGATCACCCCTCCACTTT. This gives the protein CASSLSVRSPLHF.

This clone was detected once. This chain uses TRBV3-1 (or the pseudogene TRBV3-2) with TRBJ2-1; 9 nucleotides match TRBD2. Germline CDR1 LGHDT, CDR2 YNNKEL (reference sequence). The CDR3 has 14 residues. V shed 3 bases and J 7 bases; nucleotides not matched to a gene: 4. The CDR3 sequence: CASSQASGVNEQFF. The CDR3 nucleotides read TGTGCCAGCAGCCAGGCTAGCGGGGTAAATGAGCAGTTCTTC.

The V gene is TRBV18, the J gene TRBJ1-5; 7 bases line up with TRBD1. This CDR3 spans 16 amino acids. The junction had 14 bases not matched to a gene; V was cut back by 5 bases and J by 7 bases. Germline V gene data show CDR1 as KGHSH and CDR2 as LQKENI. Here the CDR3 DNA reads TGTGCCAGCTCATCGCCCTCGACAGGGAGGAGGCAGCCCCAGCATTTT. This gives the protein CASSSPSTGRRQPQHF.

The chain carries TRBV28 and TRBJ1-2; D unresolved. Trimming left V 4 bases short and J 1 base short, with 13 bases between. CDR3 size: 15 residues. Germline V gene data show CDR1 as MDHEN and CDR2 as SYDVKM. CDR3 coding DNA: TGTGCCAGCAGTTCATTCGACGGGGTTAACTATGGCTACACCTTC. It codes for CASSSFDGVNYGYTF.

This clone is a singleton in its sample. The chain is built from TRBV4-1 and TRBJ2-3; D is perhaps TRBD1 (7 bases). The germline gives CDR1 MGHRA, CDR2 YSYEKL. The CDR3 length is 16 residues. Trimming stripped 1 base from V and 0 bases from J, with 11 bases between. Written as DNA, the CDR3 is TGCGCCAGCAGCCAAGGCAGGGGGGTGAGCACAGATACGCAGTATTTT. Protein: CASSQGRGVSTDTQYF.

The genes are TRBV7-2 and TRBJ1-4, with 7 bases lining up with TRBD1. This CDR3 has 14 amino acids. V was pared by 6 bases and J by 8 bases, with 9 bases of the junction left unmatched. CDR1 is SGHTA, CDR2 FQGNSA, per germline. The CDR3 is CASSFDREEEKLFF. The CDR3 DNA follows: TGTGCCAGCAGTTTCGACAGGGAGGAAGAAAAACTGTTTTTT. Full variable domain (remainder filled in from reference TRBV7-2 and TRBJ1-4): GAGVSQSPSNKVTEKGKDVELRCDPISGHTALYWYRQSLGQGLEFLIYFQGNSAPDKSGLPSDRFSAERTGGSVSTLTIQRTQQEDSAVYLCASSFDREEEKLFFGSGTQLSVL.

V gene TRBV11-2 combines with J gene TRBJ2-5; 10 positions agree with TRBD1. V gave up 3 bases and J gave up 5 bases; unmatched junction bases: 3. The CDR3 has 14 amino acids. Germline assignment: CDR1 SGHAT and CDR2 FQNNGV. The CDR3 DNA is TGTGCCAGCAGCTTTGACAGGGGGCGGGAGACCCAGTACTTC. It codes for CASSFDRGRETQYF. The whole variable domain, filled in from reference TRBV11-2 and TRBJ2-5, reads EAGVAQSPRYKIIEKRQSVAFWCNPISGHATLYWYQQILGQGPKLLIQFQNNGVVDDSQLPKDRFSAERLKGVDSTLKIQPAKLEDSAVYLCASSFDRGRETQYFGPGTRLLVL.

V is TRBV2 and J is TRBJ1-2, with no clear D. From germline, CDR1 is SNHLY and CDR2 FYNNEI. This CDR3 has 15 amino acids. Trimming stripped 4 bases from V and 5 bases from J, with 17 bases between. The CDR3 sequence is CASSGGRERSYGYTF. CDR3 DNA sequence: TGTGCCAGCAGTGGCGGTCGAGAGAGGAGTTATGGCTACACCTTC.

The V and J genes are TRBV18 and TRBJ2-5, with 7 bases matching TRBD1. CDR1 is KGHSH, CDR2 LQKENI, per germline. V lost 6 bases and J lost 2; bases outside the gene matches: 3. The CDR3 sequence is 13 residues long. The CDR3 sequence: CASSSGQQETQYF. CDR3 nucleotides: TGTGCCAGCTCGTCGGGACAGCAAGAGACCCAGTACTTC.

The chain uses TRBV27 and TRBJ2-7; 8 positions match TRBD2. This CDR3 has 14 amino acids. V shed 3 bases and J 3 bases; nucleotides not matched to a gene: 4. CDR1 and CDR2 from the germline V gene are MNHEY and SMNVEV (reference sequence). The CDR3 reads CASSFRLAGYEQYF. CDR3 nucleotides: TGTGCCAGCAGTTTTCGGCTAGCGGGCTACGAGCAGTACTTC.

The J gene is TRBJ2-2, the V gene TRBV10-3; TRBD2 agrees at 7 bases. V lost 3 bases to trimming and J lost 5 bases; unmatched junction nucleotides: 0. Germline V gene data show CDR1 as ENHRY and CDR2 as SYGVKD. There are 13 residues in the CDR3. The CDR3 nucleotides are TGTGCCATCAGTGAAGCGGGGACCGGGGAGCTGTTTTTT. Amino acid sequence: CAISEAGTGELFF.

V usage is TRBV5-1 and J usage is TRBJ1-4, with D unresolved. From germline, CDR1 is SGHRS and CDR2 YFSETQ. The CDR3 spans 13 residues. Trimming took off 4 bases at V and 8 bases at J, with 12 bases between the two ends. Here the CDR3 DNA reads TGCGCCAGCAGCATCCGTTCGGGAGAAAAACTGTTTTTT. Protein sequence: CASSIRSGEKLFF.

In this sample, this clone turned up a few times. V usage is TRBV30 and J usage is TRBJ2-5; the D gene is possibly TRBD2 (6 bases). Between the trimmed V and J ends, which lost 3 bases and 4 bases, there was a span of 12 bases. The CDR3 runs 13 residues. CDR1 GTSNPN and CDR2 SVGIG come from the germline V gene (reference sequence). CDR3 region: CAWSRGGIETQYF. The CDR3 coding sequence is TGTGCCTGGAGCCGTGGGGGGATAGAGACCCAGTACTTC.

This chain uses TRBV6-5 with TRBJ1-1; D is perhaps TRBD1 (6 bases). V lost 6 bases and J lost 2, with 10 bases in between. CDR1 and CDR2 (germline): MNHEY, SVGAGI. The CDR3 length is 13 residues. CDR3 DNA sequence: TGTGCCAGCAGAGCACAGGGAAACACTGAAGCTTTCTTT. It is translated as CASRAQGNTEAFF.